These 10 T cell receptor beta chains share one sample of origin, sequenced in a study of blood T cell repertoires in COVID-19. The assay was immunoSEQ multiplex PCR, and TCRdb's table has in-frame clones only and misses some. The table records about 110,000 clones, approximately 80% of them present only once. Sequencing was carried out using peripheral blood. Receptors originate from a woman at least 80 years old with acute or convalescent COVID-19.

This clone was seen a handful of times. The rearrangement links TRBV28 to TRBJ1-3; D not certain. CDR3 length equals 13 residues. V was pared by 6 bases and J by 4 bases, with 10 bases between. Per germline, CDR1 MDHEN and CDR2 SYDVKM. CDR3 DNA sequence: TGTGCCAGCAGCAAAAGGAGGGGAAACACCATATATTTT. It encodes CASSKRRGNTIYF.

This clone was seen a single time. The CDR3 here is CSASEGGRQFF. The CDR3 DNA reads as TGCAGTGCTAGTGAAGGCGGAAGGCAGTTCTTC. This sequence joins TRBV20-1 and TRBJ2-1; D remains unclear. Between the trimmed V and J ends, which lost 3 bases and 12 bases, there was a span of 12 bases. CDR1 DFQATT and CDR2 SNEGSKA come from the germline V gene (reference sequence). This CDR3 has 11 residues.

J is TRBJ2-4 and V is TRBV19; weak D call: TRBD2 (5 bases). CDR1 and CDR2 from the germline V gene are LNHDA and SQIVND (reference sequence). The CDR3 loop spans 14 amino acids. Between the trimmed V and J ends, which lost 5 bases and 4 bases, there was a span of 12 bases. As DNA, the CDR3 is TGTGCCAGTAGTGTTAACGGCGGGAAAAACATTCAGTACTTC. Its translation: CASSVNGGKNIQYF.

The J gene is TRBJ1-1, the V gene TRBV5-1, with TRBD1 matching 8 bases. The CDR3 covers 15 residues. Germline values: CDR1 SGHRS, CDR2 YFSETQ. The ends lost 1 base at V and 5 bases at J; junction bases unmatched: 7. CDR3 sequence: CASSLLGTGGTEAFF. CDR3 nucleotide sequence: TGCGCCAGCAGCTTGCTCGGGACAGGCGGGACTGAAGCTTTCTTT.

J is TRBJ2-7 and V is TRBV5-4; D perhaps matches TRBD1 (6 bases). Germline loops: CDR1 SGHNT, CDR2 YYREEE (reference sequence). This CDR3 contains 17 residues. The ends were cut back, 4 bases at V and 2 bases at J, with 22 bases in the middle. CDR3 nucleotide sequence: TGTGCCAGCAGCGCCCCGGGACATGGGAATCTTGCCTACGAGCAGTACTTC. Protein sequence: CASSAPGHGNLAYEQYF.

The chain employs TRBV21-1 and TRBJ1-1; the table assigns TRBD1, which was not confirmed against the DNA. TRBV21-1 represents a pseudogene. The CDR3 runs to 22 residues. This chain's CDR3 is CASSKVVVRRRQGLPRWTEAFF. CDR3 coding DNA: TGTGCCAGCAGCAAAGTTGTAGTGCGCAGGAGACAGGGCCTCCCCCGCTGGACTGAAGCTTTCTTT.

This clone was seen once. The chain is built from TRBV7-9 and TRBJ2-7; 8 positions match TRBD1. V was pared by 4 bases and J by 0 bases, with 2 bases of the junction left unmatched. The length of the CDR3 is 14 residues. Germline loops: CDR1 SEHNR, CDR2 FQNEAQ (reference sequence). CDR3 sequence reads: CASSSDRGSYEQYF. DNA of the CDR3: TGTGCCAGCAGCTCTGACAGGGGCTCCTACGAGCAGTACTTC.

The chain couples TRBV24-1 to TRBJ2-3; 7 bases agree with TRBD2. The CDR3 consists of 16 residues. V was pared by 5 bases and J by 3 bases, with 10 bases of the junction left unmatched. Germline CDR1 KGHDR, CDR2 SFDVKD. CDR3 loop: CATSASGSGMTDTQYF. In nucleotides, the CDR3 is TGTGCCACCAGTGCTTCAGGCAGCGGGATGACAGATACGCAGTATTTT.

The J gene is TRBJ1-2, the V gene TRBV12-3 or TRBV12-4, with 9 positions matching TRBD1. The V gene end was trimmed by 4 bases and the J gene end by 8 bases; junction bases not matched to a gene: 5. The CDR3 runs 13 residues. In DNA, the CDR3 is TGTGCCAGCAGTTCCGGGACAGGGAAAGGCTACACCTTC. Translation gives CASSSGTGKGYTF.

V and J are TRBV24-1 and TRBJ2-1, with TRBD2 matching over 12 bases. The CDR3 loop spans 16 amino acids. Trimming at V came to 4 bases and at J to 7 bases, leaving 7 bases not matched to a gene. Germline V gene lookup returns CDR1 KGHDR and CDR2 SFDVKD. The CDR3 region has the DNA TGTGCCACCAGTGACTCAAGACTAGCGGGAGTAAATGAGCAGTTCTTC. Encoded protein: CATSDSRLAGVNEQFF.